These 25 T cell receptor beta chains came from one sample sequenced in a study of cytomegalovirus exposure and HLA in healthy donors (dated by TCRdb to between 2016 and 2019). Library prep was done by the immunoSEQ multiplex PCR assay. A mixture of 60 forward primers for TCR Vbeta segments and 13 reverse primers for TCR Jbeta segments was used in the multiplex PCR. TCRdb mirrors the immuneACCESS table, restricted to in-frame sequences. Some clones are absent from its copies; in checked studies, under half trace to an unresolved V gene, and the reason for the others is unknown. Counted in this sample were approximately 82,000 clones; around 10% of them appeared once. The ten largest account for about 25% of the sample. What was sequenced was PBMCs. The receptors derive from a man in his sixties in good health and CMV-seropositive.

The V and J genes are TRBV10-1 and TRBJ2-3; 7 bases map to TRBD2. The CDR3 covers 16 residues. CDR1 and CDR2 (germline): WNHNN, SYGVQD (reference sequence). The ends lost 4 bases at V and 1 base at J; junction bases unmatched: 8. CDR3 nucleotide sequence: TGCGCCAGCAGTGGCCGGACTAGAGGAGGCACAGATACGCAGTATTTT. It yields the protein CASSGRTRGGTDTQYF.

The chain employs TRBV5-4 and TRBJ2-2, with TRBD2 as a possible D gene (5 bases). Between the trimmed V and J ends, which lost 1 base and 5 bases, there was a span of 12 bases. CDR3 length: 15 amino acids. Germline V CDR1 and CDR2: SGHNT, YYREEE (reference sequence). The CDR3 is CASSLTGLVTGELFF. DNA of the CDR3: TGTGCCAGCAGCTTGACTGGACTTGTAACCGGGGAGCTGTTTTTT.

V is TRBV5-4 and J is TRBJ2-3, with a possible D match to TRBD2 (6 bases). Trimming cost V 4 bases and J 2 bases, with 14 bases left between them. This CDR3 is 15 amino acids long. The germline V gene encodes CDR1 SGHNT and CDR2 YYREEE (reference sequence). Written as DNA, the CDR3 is TGTGCCAGCAGCCCGGACTACAGCGTCACAGATACGCAGTATTTT. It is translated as CASSPDYSVTDTQYF.

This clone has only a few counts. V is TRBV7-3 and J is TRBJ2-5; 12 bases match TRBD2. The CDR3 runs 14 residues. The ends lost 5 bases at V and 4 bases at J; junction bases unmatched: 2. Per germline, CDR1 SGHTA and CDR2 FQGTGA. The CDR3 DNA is TGTGCCAGCAGCAAGGGACTAGCGGGAGAGACCCAGTACTTC. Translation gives CASSKGLAGETQYF.

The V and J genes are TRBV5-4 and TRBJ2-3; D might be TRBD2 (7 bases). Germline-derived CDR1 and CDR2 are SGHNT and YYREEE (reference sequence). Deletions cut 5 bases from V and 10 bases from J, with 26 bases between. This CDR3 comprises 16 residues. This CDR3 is CASSSSVGGGLSSQYF. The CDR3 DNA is TGTGCCAGCAGTTCCTCGGTAGGGGGGGGGCTGTCGTCGCAGTATTTT.

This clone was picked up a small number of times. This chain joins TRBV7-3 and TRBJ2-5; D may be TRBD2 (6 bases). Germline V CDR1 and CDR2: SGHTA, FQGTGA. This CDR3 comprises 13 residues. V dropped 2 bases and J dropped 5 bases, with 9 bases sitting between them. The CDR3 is CASSLAGRETQYF. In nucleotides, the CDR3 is TGTGCCAGCAGCTTAGCGGGACGCGAGACCCAGTACTTC.

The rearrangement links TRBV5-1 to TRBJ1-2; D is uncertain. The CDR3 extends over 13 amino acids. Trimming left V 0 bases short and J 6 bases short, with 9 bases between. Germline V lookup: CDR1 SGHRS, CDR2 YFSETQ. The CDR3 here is CASSLGPEDGYTF. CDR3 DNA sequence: TGCGCCAGCAGCTTGGGTCCAGAAGATGGCTACACCTTC.

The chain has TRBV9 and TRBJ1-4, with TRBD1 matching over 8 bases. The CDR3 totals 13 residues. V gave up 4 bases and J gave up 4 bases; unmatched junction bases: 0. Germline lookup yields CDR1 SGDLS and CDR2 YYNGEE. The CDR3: CASSTGGNEKLFF. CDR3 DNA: TGTGCCAGCAGCACAGGGGGTAATGAAAAACTGTTTTTT.

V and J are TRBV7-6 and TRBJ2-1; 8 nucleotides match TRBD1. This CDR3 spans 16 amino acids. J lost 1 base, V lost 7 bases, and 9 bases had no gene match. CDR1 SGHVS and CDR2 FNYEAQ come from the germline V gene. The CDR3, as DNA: TGTGCCAGCACCCTCGGACAGGGCGGATCCTACAATGAGCAGTTCTTC. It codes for CASTLGQGGSYNEQFF.

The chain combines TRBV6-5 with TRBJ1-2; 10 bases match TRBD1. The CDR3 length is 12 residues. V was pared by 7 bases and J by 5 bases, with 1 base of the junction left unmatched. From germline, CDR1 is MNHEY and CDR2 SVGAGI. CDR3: CASKDRGYGYTF. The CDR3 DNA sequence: TGTGCCAGCAAGGACAGGGGGTATGGCTACACCTTC.

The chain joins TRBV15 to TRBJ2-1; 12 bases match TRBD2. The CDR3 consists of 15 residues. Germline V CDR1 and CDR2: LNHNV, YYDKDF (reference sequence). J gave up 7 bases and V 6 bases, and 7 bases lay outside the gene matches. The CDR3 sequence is CATRSGTSGPNEQFF. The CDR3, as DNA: TGTGCCACCAGGTCCGGGACTAGCGGGCCAAATGAGCAGTTCTTC.

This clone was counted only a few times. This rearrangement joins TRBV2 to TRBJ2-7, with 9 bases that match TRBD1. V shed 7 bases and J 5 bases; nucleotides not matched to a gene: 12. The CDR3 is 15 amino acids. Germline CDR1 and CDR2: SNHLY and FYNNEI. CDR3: CASKSGTGQMNEQYV. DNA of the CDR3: TGTGCCAGCAAATCCGGGACAGGGCAAATGAACGAGCAGTACGTC.

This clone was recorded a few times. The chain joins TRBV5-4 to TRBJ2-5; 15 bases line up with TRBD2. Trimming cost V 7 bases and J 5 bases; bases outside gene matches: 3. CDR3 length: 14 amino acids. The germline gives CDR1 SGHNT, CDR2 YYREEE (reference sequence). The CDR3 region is CASSGTSGGETQYF. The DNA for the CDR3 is TGTGCCAGCTCCGGGACTAGCGGGGGGGAGACCCAGTACTTC.

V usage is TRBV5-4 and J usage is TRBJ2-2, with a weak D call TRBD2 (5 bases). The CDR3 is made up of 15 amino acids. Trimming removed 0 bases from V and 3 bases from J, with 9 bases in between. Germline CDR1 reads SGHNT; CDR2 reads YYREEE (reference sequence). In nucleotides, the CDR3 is TGTGCCAGCAGCTTGGAAGGACTTTACACCGGGGAGCTGTTTTTT. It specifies CASSLEGLYTGELFF.

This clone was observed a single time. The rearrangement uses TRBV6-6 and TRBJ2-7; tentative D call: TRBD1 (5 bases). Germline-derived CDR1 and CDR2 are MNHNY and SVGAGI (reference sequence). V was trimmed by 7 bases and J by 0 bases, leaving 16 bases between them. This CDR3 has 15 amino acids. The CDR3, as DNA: TGTGCCAGCAAACGAGGACAAGGATACTCCTACGAGCAGTACTTC. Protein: CASKRGQGYSYEQYF.

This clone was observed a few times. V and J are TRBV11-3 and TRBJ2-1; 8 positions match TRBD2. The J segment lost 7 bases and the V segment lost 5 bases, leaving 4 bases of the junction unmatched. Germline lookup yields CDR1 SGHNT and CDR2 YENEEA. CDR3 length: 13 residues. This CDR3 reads CASSAGGVNEQFF. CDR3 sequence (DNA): TGTGCCAGCAGCGCGGGGGGCGTAAATGAGCAGTTCTTC.

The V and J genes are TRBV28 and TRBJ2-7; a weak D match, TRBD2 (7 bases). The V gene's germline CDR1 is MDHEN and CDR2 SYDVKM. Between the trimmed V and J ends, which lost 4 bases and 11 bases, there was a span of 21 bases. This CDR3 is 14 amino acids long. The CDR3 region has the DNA TGTGCCAGCAGTTCCCCTGCTCTTGGGGGGGGCGAGTACGTC. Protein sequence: CASSSPALGGGEYV.

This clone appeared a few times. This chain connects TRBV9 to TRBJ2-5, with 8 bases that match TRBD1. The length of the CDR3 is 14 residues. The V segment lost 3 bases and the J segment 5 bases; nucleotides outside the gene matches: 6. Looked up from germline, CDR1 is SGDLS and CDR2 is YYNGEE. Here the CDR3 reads CASSADRGGETQYF. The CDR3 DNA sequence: TGTGCCAGCAGCGCCGACAGGGGAGGCGAGACCCAGTACTTC.

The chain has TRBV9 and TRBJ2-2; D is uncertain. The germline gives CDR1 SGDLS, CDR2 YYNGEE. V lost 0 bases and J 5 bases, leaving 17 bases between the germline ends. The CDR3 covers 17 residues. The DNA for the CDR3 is TGTGCCAGCAGCGTAGTGTCAGACTCCCAAAGGACCGGGGAGCTGTTTTTT. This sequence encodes CASSVVSDSQRTGELFF.

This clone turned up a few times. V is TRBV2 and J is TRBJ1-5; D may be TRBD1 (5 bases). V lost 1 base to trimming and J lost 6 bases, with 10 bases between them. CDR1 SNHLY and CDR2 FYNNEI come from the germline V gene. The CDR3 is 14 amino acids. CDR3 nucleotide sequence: TGTGCCAGCAGTGAAGTGGGGGAGGCTCAGCCCCAGCATTTT. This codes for CASSEVGEAQPQHF.

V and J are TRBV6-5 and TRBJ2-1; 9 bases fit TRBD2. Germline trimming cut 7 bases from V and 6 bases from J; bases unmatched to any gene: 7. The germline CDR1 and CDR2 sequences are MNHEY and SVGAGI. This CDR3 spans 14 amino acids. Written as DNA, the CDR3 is TGTGCCAGCACCCCCGGGACTAGCACCAATGAGCAGTTCTTC. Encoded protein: CASTPGTSTNEQFF.

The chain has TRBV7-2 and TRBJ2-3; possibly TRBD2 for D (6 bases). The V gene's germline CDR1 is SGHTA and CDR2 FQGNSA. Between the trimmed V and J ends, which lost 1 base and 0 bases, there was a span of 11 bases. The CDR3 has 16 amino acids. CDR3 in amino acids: CASSLGGRYSTDTQYF. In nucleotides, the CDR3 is TGTGCCAGCAGCTTAGGTGGGAGGTATAGCACAGATACGCAGTATTTT.

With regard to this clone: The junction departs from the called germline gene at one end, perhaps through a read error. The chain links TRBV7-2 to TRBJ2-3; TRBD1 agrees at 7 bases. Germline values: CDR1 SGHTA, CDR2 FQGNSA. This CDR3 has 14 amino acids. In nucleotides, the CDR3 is TGTGCCAGCAGCCCTACGTGGGGGACAGATATGCAGTATTTT. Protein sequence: CASSPTWGTDMQYF.

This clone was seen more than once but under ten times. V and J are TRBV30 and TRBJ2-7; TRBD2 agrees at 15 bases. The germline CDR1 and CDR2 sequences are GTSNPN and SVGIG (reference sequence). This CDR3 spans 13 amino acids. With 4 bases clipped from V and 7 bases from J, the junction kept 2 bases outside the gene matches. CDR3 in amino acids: CAWTGLAGGEQYV. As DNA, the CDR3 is TGTGCCTGGACGGGACTAGCGGGGGGTGAGCAGTACGTC.

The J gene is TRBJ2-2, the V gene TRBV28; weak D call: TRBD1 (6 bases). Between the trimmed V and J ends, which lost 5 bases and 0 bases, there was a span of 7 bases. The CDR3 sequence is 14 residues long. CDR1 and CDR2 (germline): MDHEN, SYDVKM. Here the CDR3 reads CASSRDTNTGELFF. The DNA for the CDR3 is TGTGCCAGCAGTCGGGACACGAACACCGGGGAGCTGTTTTTT.